This T cell receptor (beta chain) is drawn from a study of cytomegalovirus exposure and HLA in healthy donors. The CDR3 sequence is 11 residues long. Primers for the PCR totalled 60 Vbeta and 13 Jbeta. Method: immunoSEQ multiplex PCR; TCRdb's copy keeps in-frame clones and lacks some. There are approximately 190,000 clones in the sample; 82% occur only once, and 6.5% lies in the top ten. The sample consisted of PBMCs. The receptor's source is a woman between 45 and 60 years old in good health and CMV-seropositive. The rearrangement joins TRBV21-1 to TRBJ2-3; TRBD1, the table's D call, lacks a check against the DNA. TRBV21-1 is labeled a pseudogene. The CDR3 DNA is TGTGCCTTTGGCCGCACAGATACGCAGTATTTT. Translated: CAFGRTDTQYF.